This T cell receptor (beta chain) was observed in a study of beta chain features in type 1 diabetes. About the research overall: Examination of sorted cells across all samples involved around 98 million cells. General study findings and limits: Whether HLA type affects TCRB rearrangement stayed undetermined in the present work.

Sequencing targeted expressed TCRB transcripts, as all isolated RNA had been reverse transcribed. TCRdb's copy holds only in-frame clones and misses some; the assay was immunoSEQ multiplex PCR. This table holds 600,000 to 650,000 clones, roughly 16% found once. One heparinised blood draw, averaging roughly 110 mL, came from each donor. As to this clone: The target antigen is unknown.

The junction had 4 bases not matched to a gene; V was cut back by 3 bases and J by 5 bases. Germline V gene data show CDR1 as SQVTM and CDR2 as ANQGSEA. The CDR3 runs to 13 residues. The source is a man aged 18 to 30 in good health. J is TRBJ2-3 and V is TRBV29-1; 8 nucleotides match TRBD1. Sequencing input: naive CD4+ T cells from blood. The CDR3 nucleotides read TGCAGCGTTGAGTCGGACAGGGTAGATACGCAGTATTTT. This gives the protein CSVESDRVDTQYF.